These 27 T cell receptor beta chains share one sample of origin, sequenced in a study of blood T cell repertoires in COVID-19. Clones were sequenced by immunoSEQ multiplex PCR, and TCRdb holds only the in-frame ones, with some missing. The data contain 450,000 or so clones, roughly 90% of them singletons. Sequenced: peripheral blood. The receptors originated from a man aged 18-30 years with COVID-19, enrolled during active disease.

CDR3 sequence: CASSLVAGATGELFF. The CDR3 nucleotides read TGCGCCAGCAGCCTGGTAGCGGGAGCCACCGGGGAGCTGTTTTTT. The chain joins TRBV5-1 to TRBJ2-2; 9 nucleotides agree with TRBD2. CDR1 and CDR2 (germline): SGHRS, YFSETQ. The J segment lost 4 bases and the V segment lost 4 bases, leaving 5 bases of the junction unmatched. The CDR3 has 15 amino acids.

The chain recombines TRBV6-5 with TRBJ1-1; D perhaps matches TRBD1 (5 bases). In germline, CDR1 is MNHEY, CDR2 SVGAGI. The CDR3 spans 14 residues. V lost 5 bases to trimming and J lost 2 bases, with 12 bases between them. CDR3 in DNA: TGTGCCAGCAGTCCGCGACAGACAAACACTGAAGCTTTCTTT. As protein: CASSPRQTNTEAFF.

This clone was seen once. The V call is TRBV6-5, the J call TRBJ1-2; TRBD1 is a possible D gene (5 bases). Germline V CDR1 and CDR2: MNHEY, SVGAGI. The CDR3 has 12 residues. V was trimmed by 5 bases and J by 5 bases, leaving 9 bases between them. The CDR3 reads CASSPGHYGYTF. The CDR3 DNA sequence: TGTGCCAGCAGTCCAGGGCATTATGGCTACACCTTC.

The chain carries TRBV2 and TRBJ2-7; D gene unclear. The germline gives CDR1 SNHLY, CDR2 FYNNEI. The V end lost 4 bases, the J end lost 0 bases, and 13 bases lay between the germline ends. The CDR3 runs to 15 residues. The CDR3 nucleotides read TGTGCCAGCAGTGCGCAGGCATATCTCTCCTACGAGCAGTACTTC. This codes for CASSAQAYLSYEQYF.

The chain employs TRBV5-1 and TRBJ2-2; TRBD1 might be the D (5 bases). The V gene's germline CDR1 is SGHRS and CDR2 YFSETQ. The V end was cut by 0 bases, the J end by 7 bases, with 7 bases between. The CDR3 is 13 amino acids. The CDR3 here is CASSLEGIGELFF. For the CDR3, the DNA is TGCGCCAGCAGCTTGGAGGGGATCGGGGAGCTGTTTTTT.

The chain recombines TRBV11-3 with TRBJ1-6, with D possibly being TRBD1 (6 bases). Trimming left V 3 bases short and J 7 bases short, with 10 bases between. CDR3 length: 14 residues. The V gene's germline CDR1 is SGHNT and CDR2 YENEEA. The CDR3 loop is CASSLDSANSPLHF. Written as DNA, the CDR3 is TGTGCCAGCAGCTTGGACAGCGCCAATTCACCCCTCCACTTT.

This chain joins TRBV18 and TRBJ2-7; D is uncertain. V was pared by 1 base and J by 0 bases, with 4 bases between. CDR1 and CDR2 from the germline V gene are KGHSH and LQKENI. CDR3 length equals 13 residues. The chain's CDR3 is CASSPRASYEQYF. CDR3 DNA sequence: TGTGCCAGCTCACCACGAGCCTCCTACGAGCAGTACTTC. Full variable domain (missing parts from reference TRBV18 and TRBJ2-7): NAGVMQNPRHLVRRRGQEARLRCSPMKGHSHVYWYRQLPEEGLKFMVYLQKENIIDESGMPKERFSAEFPKEGPSILRIQQVVRGDSAAYFCASSPRASYEQYFGPGTRLTVT.

J is TRBJ2-7 and V is TRBV6-5; 9 nucleotides line up with TRBD1. Germline V gene data show CDR1 as MNHEY and CDR2 as SVGAGI. The CDR3 length is 15 residues. Germline trimming cut 6 bases from V and 4 bases from J; bases unmatched to any gene: 10. CDR3 region: CASSNPGTGFYEQYF. The CDR3 coding sequence is TGTGCCAGCAGCAACCCCGGGACAGGGTTTTACGAGCAGTACTTC.

This rearrangement joins TRBV5-4 to TRBJ1-1; 8 bases line up with TRBD1. J was trimmed by 4 bases and V by 4 bases; bases with no gene match: 6. There are 14 residues in the CDR3. The germline V gene encodes CDR1 SGHNT and CDR2 YYREEE (reference sequence). The CDR3, as DNA: TGTGCCAGCAGCCTATGGACAGGGCCCACTGAAGCTTTCTTT. It codes for CASSLWTGPTEAFF.

The V gene is TRBV24-1, the J gene TRBJ2-3; 12 nucleotides match TRBD2. Germline CDR1 reads KGHDR; CDR2 reads SFDVKD. The CDR3 totals 16 residues. Trimming removed 5 bases from V and 7 bases from J; junction bases left unmatched: 9. The CDR3 region has the DNA TGTGCCACCAGTGTCACGACTAGCGGGAGTTCATATACGCAGTATTTT. Protein product: CATSVTTSGSSYTQYF.

V is TRBV7-9 and J is TRBJ1-1; TRBD1 aligns across 9 bases. The CDR3 spans 17 residues. Germline values: CDR1 SEHNR, CDR2 FQNEAQ (reference sequence). V gave up 5 bases and J gave up 6 bases; unmatched junction bases: 16. This CDR3 reads CASSPRDRVGVSAEAFF. The CDR3 DNA reads TGTGCCAGCAGCCCCCGGGACAGGGTAGGGGTAAGCGCTGAAGCTTTCTTT.

This CDR3 reads CAWSVRGRTGELFF. CDR3 DNA: TGTGCCTGGAGTGTCAGGGGTCGGACCGGGGAGCTGTTTTTT. The chain combines TRBV30 with TRBJ2-2, with D possibly TRBD1 on 6 matching bases. The CDR3 is 14 residues long. The V end lost 0 bases, the J end lost 5 bases, and 10 bases lay between the germline ends. Germline CDR1 and CDR2: GTSNPN and SVGIG (reference sequence).

The V gene is TRBV2, the J gene TRBJ1-1, with D perhaps matching TRBD1 (5 bases). Germline assignment: CDR1 SNHLY and CDR2 FYNNEI. The CDR3 runs to 12 residues. Trimming removed 2 bases from V and 10 bases from J, with 11 bases in between. CDR3 protein: CASSEWGGGAFF. The CDR3 DNA is TGTGCCAGCAGTGAATGGGGGGGTGGAGCTTTCTTT.

This chain uses TRBV5-8 with TRBJ2-7, with TRBD1 identical over 9 bases. Germline-derived CDR1 and CDR2 are SGHTS and YDEGEE. J lost 4 bases, V lost 1 base, and 3 bases had no gene match. This CDR3 contains 14 residues. CDR3 sequence (DNA): TGTGCCAGCAGCTTGCGGACAGGGGAGTACGAGCAGTACTTC. Translated, it gives CASSLRTGEYEQYF.

This chain links TRBV29-1 with TRBJ2-7; D is perhaps TRBD1 (6 bases). The CDR3 covers 13 residues. Deletions cut 3 bases from V and 0 bases from J, with 9 bases between. Looked up from germline, CDR1 is SQVTM and CDR2 is ANQGSEA. CDR3 loop: CSVEGDISYEQYF. CDR3 DNA sequence: TGCAGCGTTGAGGGGGACATCTCCTACGAGCAGTACTTC.

J is TRBJ2-1 and V is TRBV14, with a possible D match to TRBD2 (5 bases). V lost 1 base and J lost 16, with 17 bases in between. Per the germline V gene, CDR1 is SGHDN and CDR2 is FVKESK. The length of the CDR3 is 13 residues. CDR3 sequence (DNA): TGTGCCAGCAGCCAAGGAGGTCTACTAGTGCCCTTCTTC. This gives the protein CASSQGGLLVPFF.

This chain links TRBV5-4 with TRBJ2-4; 8 bases are shared with TRBD2. V gave up 0 bases and J gave up 15 bases; unmatched junction bases: 5. The CDR3 runs 12 residues. Per germline, CDR1 SGHNT and CDR2 YYREEE (reference sequence). The CDR3 here is CASSLEGTSWYF. The DNA of the CDR3 is TGTGCCAGCAGCTTGGAGGGGACTAGTTGGTACTTC.

The chain couples TRBV13 to TRBJ2-2, with D hard to call. The V gene's germline CDR1 is PRHDT and CDR2 FYEKMQ (reference sequence). V was pared by 5 bases and J by 5 bases, with 15 bases between. The CDR3 sequence is 15 residues long. The CDR3: CASSNSLPQTGELFF. DNA of the CDR3: TGTGCCAGCAGCAACAGTTTACCGCAGACCGGGGAGCTGTTTTTT. Full variable domain (rest looked up from reference TRBV13 and TRBJ2-2): AAGVIQSPRHLIKEKRETATLKCYPIPRHDTVYWYQQGPGQDPQFLISFYEKMQSDKGSIPDRFSAQQFSDYHSELNMSSLELGDSALYFCASSNSLPQTGELFFGEGSRLTVL.

The V call is TRBV19, the J call TRBJ2-1; 8 nucleotides line up with TRBD2. Per the germline V gene, CDR1 is LNHDA and CDR2 is SQIVND (reference sequence). This CDR3 has 16 residues. The trim removed 7 bases at V and 6 bases at J, leaving 14 bases unmatched. The CDR3 region has the DNA TGTGCCAGTAAAAAGTTAGAAGCGGGGGAATCCAATGAGCAGTTCTTC. Protein product: CASKKLEAGESNEQFF.

The gene calls are TRBV9 and TRBJ2-1, with 7 bases matching TRBD1. The CDR3 totals 14 residues. With V trimmed by 3 bases and J by 6 bases, 6 bases remained unmatched. CDR1 SGDLS and CDR2 YYNGEE come from the germline V gene. CDR3 DNA: TGTGCCAGCAGCGGACAGGGAAGAGGCAATGAGCAGTTCTTC. This gives the protein CASSGQGRGNEQFF.

This clone occurred once. The gene calls are TRBV5-6 and TRBJ2-5; 8 nucleotides agree with TRBD2. Germline assignment: CDR1 SGHDT and CDR2 YYEEEE. The CDR3 is 14 residues long. The V gene end was trimmed by 4 bases and the J gene end by 1 base; junction bases not matched to a gene: 3. Written as DNA, the CDR3 is TGTGCCAGCAGCCTTAGCGGGGTCCAAGAGACCCAGTACTTC. This encodes CASSLSGVQETQYF.

This clone was observed a handful of times. This rearrangement joins TRBV7-9 to TRBJ1-3, with 7 bases fitting TRBD1. This CDR3 is 17 amino acids long. The germline V gene has CDR1 SEHNR and CDR2 FQNEAQ (reference sequence). Trimming at V came to 5 bases and at J to 0 bases, leaving 10 bases not matched to a gene. The CDR3 loop reads CASSISGTAFSGNTIYF. CDR3 in DNA: TGTGCCAGCAGCATCTCCGGGACAGCTTTCTCTGGAAACACCATATATTTT.

The sample holds a few counts of this clone. The V call is TRBV6-5, the J call TRBJ1-5, with 12 bases matching TRBD1. Germline trimming cut 8 bases from V and 5 bases from J; bases unmatched to any gene: 1. Germline CDR1 and CDR2: MNHEY and SVGAGI. This CDR3 comprises 13 residues. CDR3 residues: CASGTGGHQPQHF. For the CDR3, the DNA is TGTGCCAGCGGGACAGGGGGCCATCAGCCCCAGCATTTT.

The chain uses TRBV19 and TRBJ2-5; no definite D call. The V end was cut by 1 base, the J end by 2 bases, with 17 bases between. This CDR3 has 17 residues. Per germline, CDR1 LNHDA and CDR2 SQIVND (reference sequence). CDR3 DNA: TGTGCCAGTAGTATAGGTAACCTAGGCACAACGCAAGAGACCCAGTACTTC. Its translation is CASSIGNLGTTQETQYF.

The rearrangement joins TRBV2 to TRBJ1-4; D possibly corresponds to TRBD1 (5 bases). The V end lost 3 bases, the J end lost 3 bases, and 11 bases lay between the germline ends. CDR1 and CDR2 from the germline V gene are SNHLY and FYNNEI. The CDR3 is 15 residues long. CDR3 in DNA: TGTGCCAGCAGTGAGGGGGGGAAGGCTAATGAAAAACTGTTTTTT. Translated, it gives CASSEGGKANEKLFF.

The chain combines TRBV5-4 with TRBJ2-1; weak D call: TRBD1 (5 bases). V gave up 0 bases and J gave up 10 bases, with 17 bases separating them. Germline V gene lookup returns CDR1 SGHNT and CDR2 YYREEE (reference sequence). The CDR3 has 15 residues. CDR3 residues: CASSLVMGHPEEQFF. DNA of the CDR3: TGTGCCAGCAGCTTGGTAATGGGGCACCCGGAGGAGCAGTTCTTC.

A word on this clone: Other DNA sequences of this sample code for an identical CDR3. V is TRBV7-9 and J is TRBJ2-1; TRBD2 aligns across 7 bases. The CDR3 is made up of 16 amino acids. V shed 1 base, J shed 2 bases, and the junction held 5 bases outside the gene matches. From germline, CDR1 is SEHNR and CDR2 FQNEAQ (reference sequence). For the CDR3, the DNA is TGTGCCAGCAGCTTAGGGCGGAGCGGGGCCTACAATGAGCAGTTCTTC. The encoded protein is CASSLGRSGAYNEQFF. Together with reference TRBV7-9 and TRBJ2-1, the CDR3 gives the full variable domain: DTGVSQNPRHKITKRGQNVTFRCDPISEHNRLYWYRQTLGQGPEFLTYFQNEAQLEKSRLLSDRFSAERPKGSFSTLEIQRTEQGDSAMYLCASSLGRSGAYNEQFFGPGTRLTVL.